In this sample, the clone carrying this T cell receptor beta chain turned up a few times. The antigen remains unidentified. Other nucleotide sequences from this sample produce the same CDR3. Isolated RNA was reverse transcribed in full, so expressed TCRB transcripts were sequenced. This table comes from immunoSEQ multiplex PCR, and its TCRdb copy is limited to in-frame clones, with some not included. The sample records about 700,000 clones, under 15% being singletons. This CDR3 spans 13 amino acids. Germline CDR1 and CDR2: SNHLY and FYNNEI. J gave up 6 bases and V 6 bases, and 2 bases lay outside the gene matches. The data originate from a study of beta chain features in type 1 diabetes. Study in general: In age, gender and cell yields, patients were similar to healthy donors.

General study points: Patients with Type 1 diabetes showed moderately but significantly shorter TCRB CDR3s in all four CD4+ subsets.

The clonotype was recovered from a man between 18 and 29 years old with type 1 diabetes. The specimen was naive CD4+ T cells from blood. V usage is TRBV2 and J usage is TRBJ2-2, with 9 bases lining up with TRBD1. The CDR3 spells CASSRQGAGELFF. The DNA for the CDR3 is TGTGCCAGCAGCCGACAGGGGGCCGGGGAGCTGTTTTTT.